The 4 T cell receptor beta chains given below trace back to one sample, sequenced in a study of blood T cells in healthy people across ages. Using a J-beta primer mix together with a sample-barcoded 5' primer, a second PCR was run for roughly 6 to 11 cycles. From the 5' RACE reads, TCRdb called clonotypes with MiXCR, one entry per CDR3 protein. The data contain 650,000 to 800,000 distinct CDR3 sequences, around two fifths of them singletons. Sequencing used blood. The receptors come from a man in his 60s in good health.

This clonotype was counted a few times. V and J are TRBV4-3 and TRBJ2-5; 7 nucleotides align to TRBD1. CDR3 length: 15 amino acids. The V and J ends lost 1 base and 2 bases, in that order; junction bases with no gene match: 4. The germline V gene encodes CDR1 LGHNA and CDR2 YSLEER. Written as DNA, the CDR3 is TGCGCCAGCAGCCAAGGGGGGACAGCACAAGAGACCCAGTACTTC. Protein sequence: CASSQGGTAQETQYF.

Points on this clonotype: A much larger clone differs from this one at a single base, so this may be a read error. In DNA form, the CDR3 reads TGTGCCAACAGCTTGGGACTAGTAGACGAGCAGTACTTC. The encoded protein is CANSLGLVDEQYF. This chain connects TRBV7-2 to TRBJ2-4, with 8 bases matching TRBD2. Judging by the DNA end, TRBJ2-7 fits better; the J call may be wrong. The V gene's germline CDR1 is SGHTA and CDR2 FQGNSA. The CDR3 has 13 residues.

CDR3 coding DNA: TGTGCCAGCAGCTCCACAGGTTTGAGGGACGAGCAGTACTTC. Its translation: CASSSTGLRDEQYF. This chain uses TRBV7-8 with TRBJ2-7, with D perhaps assigned TRBD1 or TRBD2 (5 bases each). Germline V gives CDR1 SGHVS, CDR2 FQNEAQ. This CDR3 has 14 residues. Trimming removed 4 bases at V and 5 bases at J, with 15 bases between.

CDR3 loop: CASSLSNGQNYEQYF. The DNA of the CDR3 is TGTGCCAGCAGTTTATCTAACGGTCAGAACTACGAGCAGTACTTC. J is TRBJ2-7 and V is TRBV27; D is undetermined. Germline CDR1 reads MNHEY; CDR2 reads SMNVEV (reference sequence). V was trimmed by 0 bases and J by 3 bases, leaving 12 bases between them. The length of the CDR3 is 15 residues.